The entry below gives a single T cell receptor (beta chain) sequence along with its context. Its antigen is not identified. The junction departs from the called germline gene at one end, perhaps through a read error. The data were obtained in a study of molecular identifiers for immune sequencing clone quantification. Germline V gene lookup returns CDR1 MNHNS and CDR2 SASEGT. The CDR3 totals 16 residues. Notes on the study in general: Highly expanded clone sizes could end up underestimated if a barcode were shared by identical TCR molecules. Over 97% of effector molecules, but under 1% in naive cells, were held by clones with more than 20 RNA copies.

TCRdb re-derived calls from the PCR reads in MiXCR, one entry per CDR3 protein. Seen here are 460,000 or so distinct CDR3 sequences, 25% observed once, and the top ten hold around 0.8%. The chain has TRBV6-1 and TRBJ1-6, with 7 bases matching TRBD1. Sequencing was performed on naive CD8+ T cells from blood, with Jurkat cell RNA spiked in. The subset: FACS-sorted CD8+CD4-CCR7+CD45RA+ naive T cells. The clonotype comes from a human donor in good health. Some libraries in this study had Jurkat cell RNA spiked in. The CDR3 is CASSASTGPYNSPLPF. In nucleotides, the CDR3 is TGTGCCAGCAGTGCCTCGACAGGGCCCTATAATTCCCCCCTCCCCTTT.